This TCR beta chain was found in a study of T cell responses to AZD1222 COVID-19 vaccine. The study, taken as a whole, reports: Spike-specific TCR depth and breadth grew after two AZD1222 doses. Clonal diversity was possibly underestimated, and white British individuals and females predominated among donors.

TCRdb's copy holds only in-frame clones and misses some; the assay was immunoSEQ multiplex PCR. The sample holds about 110,000 clones; roughly 84% are singletons and the top ten take roughly 9.9%. Notes on this clone: Its antigen is undetermined.

The length of the CDR3 is 15 residues. V lost 0 bases and J lost 6; bases outside the gene matches: 7. Per the germline V gene, CDR1 is LGHNA and CDR2 is YSLEER. The receptor was isolated from an adult in good health. This specimen consisted of peripheral blood, obtained on day 0 of AZD1222 vaccination. The chain combines TRBV4-3 with TRBJ1-1; 7 nucleotides align to TRBD1. Here the CDR3 DNA reads TGCGCCAGCAGCCAAGAGGGGAGAGGGGGCCCTGAAGCTTTCTTT. Translating it yields CASSQEGRGGPEAFF.